This T cell receptor beta chain was retrieved from a study of T cell responses to AZD1222 COVID-19 vaccine. Study-wide points: Females outnumbered males among donors, who were mostly white British; clonal diversity was possibly underestimated.

TCRdb keeps only in-frame clones here, not all; method: immunoSEQ multiplex PCR. In the table there are around 130,000 clones, roughly 92% of which are singletons. V gave up 5 bases and J gave up 5 bases; unmatched junction bases: 8. Germline loops: CDR1 SGHNT, CDR2 YENEEA. The CDR3 is 14 residues long. Turning to this clone: Antigen specificity is unknown.

This rearrangement joins TRBV11-3 to TRBJ2-5; the match to TRBD1 covers 7 bases. The source of this sequence is an adult who received the AZD1222 COVID-19 vaccine. This specimen was peripheral blood, taken 28 days after the second AZD1222 dose. The CDR3 is CASSPGQPGETQYF. As DNA, the CDR3 is TGTGCCAGCAGCCCGGGACAGCCCGGGGAGACCCAGTACTTC.